The text below deals with one T cell receptor beta chain. This sample was taken from a study of blood T cell repertoires in COVID-19. This table comes from immunoSEQ multiplex PCR, and its TCRdb copy is limited to in-frame clones, with some not included. The top ten hold approximately 4% of the sample, which has around 60,000 clones, around 87% seen once. CDR3 size: 17 residues. V shed 4 bases, J shed 3 bases, and the junction held 10 bases outside the gene matches. CDR1 LGHNA and CDR2 YNFKEQ come from the germline V gene. Sequencing was performed on peripheral blood. The V and J genes are TRBV4-2 and TRBJ2-3; the match to TRBD1 covers 10 bases. This TCR derives from a human donor in a cohort sampled during active COVID-19. The CDR3 reads CASSRALRTGGTDTQYF. In DNA, the CDR3 is TGTGCCAGCAGCCGAGCTTTAAGGACAGGGGGGACAGATACGCAGTATTTT.